This TCR beta chain originates from a study of Ad26.COV2.S vaccination and SARS-CoV-2 variants (dated by TCRdb to the early 2020s). For the study in its entirety: Donors in the vaccine arm were drawn from COV1001, a multicentre, randomized, double-blind, placebo-controlled phase I-IIa trial testing Ad26.COV2.S in healthy adults. Ad26.COV2.S was given intramuscularly at 5x10^10 or 1x10^11 viral particles, as a single shot or as two shots 56 days apart. TCRbeta repertoire sequencing served as the tool for gauging how specific and how broad the SARS-CoV-2-reactive T cell receptors were following Ad26.COV2.S vaccination. The TCR-sequenced set comprised approximately 32 samples: roughly 19 Ad26.COV2.S vaccine recipients, 5 placebo recipients and 8 SARS-CoV-2 convalescent individuals. Trial participants were randomized into five groups of five: low-dose or high-dose Ad26.COV2.S given once or twice, or placebo on both occasions. Blinding of investigators to trial group allocation was maintained during experiments and outcome assessment. The paper as a whole reports these results and caveats: According to the authors, total T cell responses may have been underestimated by the TCR breadth and depth analyses. Ad26.COV2.S recipients had higher spike-specific TCR breadth than placebo recipients (P = 0.0014). Comparable non-spike TCR breadth was observed between vaccine and placebo recipients, consistent with only spike being contained in the vaccine. The study lacked the statistical power to compare responses across vaccine doses or regimens. After vaccination, substantial breadth of spike-specific CD8+ and CD4+ T cell responses was reported.

V loses 6 bases of germline sequence and J loses 1 base, and the interval between the two ends is 9 bases. Looking up the germline V gene yields CDR1 SGHVS and CDR2 FQNEAQ. From the cysteine up to the phenylalanine, the CDR3 has a length of 13 residues. Only the CDR3 portion is preserved as DNA: 39 bases, with reading frame beginning at the first base. This clone appeared once. Its antigen remains unidentified. No per-base quality is available; no much larger clone lies one base away. In the paper's terms, the treatment or condition label means: 15 to 20 received Ad26.COV2.S at low or high dose, single or two shots; about 5 received placebo; per-sample allocation not given. For vaccine and placebo recipients, repertoires were sequenced using samples collected on day 63 after the first injection. Cohort 1b enrolled 20 to 30 adults aged 18-55 years at a single site in Boston, USA, between 29 July and 7 August 2020. As a vaccine, Ad26.COV2.S was a replication-incompetent adenovirus type 26 vector that expressed a prefusion-stabilized SARS-CoV-2 spike protein derived from the original Wuhan strain.

The immunoSEQ Assay was the method used to sequence TCRbeta CDR3 regions. After extraction, genomic DNA underwent amplification by bias-controlled multiplex PCR, followed by high-throughput sequencing. As for the authors' bioinformatics: To quantify the absolute abundance of each unique TCRbeta CDR3 region, sequences were collapsed and filtered. T cell fraction was estimated by normalization of TCRbeta template counts to usable DNA, with usable DNA being measured through amplification of reference genes present in all nucleated cells. Repertoire TCRs were annotated as SARS-CoV-2-specific when V gene, CDR3 amino acid sequence and J gene were exactly matched to a known reactive TCR set. The reference SARS-CoV-2 TCR set was derived from MIRA and filtered for enrichment in COVID-19-positive ImmuneCODE repertoires, a step that removed public or cross-reactive TCRs. Drawing on the MIRA antigens, annotated TCRs were analysed further at the level of specific ORF or position within ORF. Breadth was defined as the number of annotated unique rearrangements divided by the total number of unique productive rearrangements, and depth was defined as the summed frequency of the annotated unique rearrangements. TCR breadth was compared between groups using two-sided Wilcoxon rank-sum tests. In TCRdb, the immuneACCESS table is reduced to in-frame sequences with V and J assigned. These tables do not hold every clone; where another copy was compared, an unresolved V gene accounts for under half, and the others remain unexplained. V and J calls and clone size follow that table, whereas D and trimming were derived from the DNA. This sample is represented by about 450,000 clones; roughly 89% of them were singletons. The ten largest account for 2.5% of the sample.

The chain uses TRBV7-8 and TRBJ1-1, with the D gene not clear enough to name. The specimen comprised peripheral blood, sampled in a trial of Ad26.COV2.S vaccine versus placebo. This receptor was taken from a person between 18 and 60 years old who received the Ad26.COV2.S COVID-19 vaccine or a placebo. The DNA sequence reads TGTGCCAGCAGACTCGATTCGAACACTGAAGCTTTCTTT. Protein translation: CASRLDSNTEAFF.